A single T cell receptor (beta chain) is shown here with its context. V shed 1 base and J shed 8 bases, with 17 bases lying between them. This CDR3 contains 16 residues. The germline V gene has CDR1 LNHNV and CDR2 YYDKDF (reference sequence). The data were produced by immunoSEQ multiplex PCR, yet TCRdb's version contains in-frame clones alone and is incomplete. The sample holds roughly 97,000 clones, just over 90% seen once. The sample is drawn from a study of T cell changes during pregnancy in multiple sclerosis. The sequencing here drew on peripheral blood, taken in the second trimester of pregnancy. The source is a female donor in good health, enrolled as a control in a pregnancy study. The rearrangement joins TRBV15 to TRBJ1-4, with D tentatively TRBD1 (6 bases). The CDR3 loop reads CATSRGGRPGKEKLFF. The CDR3 DNA is TGTGCCACCAGCAGAGGGGGGCGACCCGGAAAGGAAAAACTGTTTTTT. The full variable domain, with the rest looked up from reference TRBV15 and TRBJ1-4, is DAMVIQNPRYQVTQFGKPVTLSCSQTLNHNVMYWYQQKSSQAPKLLFHYYDKDFNNEADTPDNFQSRRPNTSFCFLDIRSPGLGDTAMYLCATSRGGRPGKEKLFFGSGTQLSVL.